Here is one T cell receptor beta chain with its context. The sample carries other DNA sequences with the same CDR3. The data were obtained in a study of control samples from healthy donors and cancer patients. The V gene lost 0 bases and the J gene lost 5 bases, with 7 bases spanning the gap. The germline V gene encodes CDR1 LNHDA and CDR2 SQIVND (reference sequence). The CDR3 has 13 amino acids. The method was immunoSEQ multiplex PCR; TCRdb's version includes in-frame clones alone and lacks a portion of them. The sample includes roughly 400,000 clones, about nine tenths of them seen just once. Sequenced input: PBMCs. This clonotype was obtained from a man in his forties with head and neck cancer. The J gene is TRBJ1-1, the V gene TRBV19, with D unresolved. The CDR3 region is CASSIDGETEAFF. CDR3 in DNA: TGTGCCAGTAGTATAGATGGGGAGACTGAAGCTTTCTTT.